These T cell receptor beta chains were read from a single sample in a study of PD-1 blockade in classical Hodgkin lymphoma. The data were produced by immunoSEQ multiplex PCR, yet TCRdb's version contains in-frame clones alone and is incomplete. The sample contains some 30,000 clones, over 75% of which appear only once. This specimen consisted of peripheral blood mononuclear cells (PBMCs), obtained before the fourth cycle of nivolumab. The receptors derive from a human donor with classical Hodgkin lymphoma. The CDR3 runs from the conserved cysteine through the conserved F or W. D genes are given only for firm matches. Clone size is shown for a subset of rows, as once, few, many or a class of expanded clone.

-	-	TRBJ2-3	TRBV7-9	CASSYSLTQKTDTQYF	TGTGCCAGCAGCTACTCGCTTACCCAAAAAACAGATACGCAGTATTTT
-	TRBD1	TRBJ1-6	TRBV14	CASSVGQGYVSPLHF	TGTGCCAGCAGCGTAGGACAGGGTTACGTTTCACCCCTCCACTTT
-	TRBD1	TRBJ1-5	TRBV15	CATSSRQGNQPQHF	TGTGCCACCAGCTCACGACAGGGGAATCAGCCCCAGCATTTT
-	-	TRBJ1-1	TRBV27	CASRDPYTEAFF	TGTGCCAGCAGGGACCCGTACACTGAAGCTTTCTTT
-	-	TRBJ1-3	TRBV5-1	CASSTRQGGNTIYF	TGCGCCAGCAGCACGCGGCAGGGTGGAAACACCATATATTTT
-	-	TRBJ1-5	TRBV6-5	CASSTDRNQPQHF	TGTGCCAGCAGCACGGACAGAAATCAGCCCCAGCATTTT
once	-	TRBJ2-1	TRBV30	CAWRRQNEQFF	TGTGCCTGGAGAAGACAGAATGAGCAGTTCTTC
-	-	TRBJ2-1	TRBV5-4	CASSPQGALTSMSSSSVF	-
-	TRBD1	TRBJ1-1	TRBV11-1	CASSTTGTGEDEAFF	TGTGCCAGCAGCACGACCGGGACAGGGGAGGATGAAGCTTTCTTT
few	-	TRBJ1-2	TRBV4-1	CASSQEGFYTF	TGCGCCAGCAGCCAAGAGGGATTTTACACCTTC
-	-	TRBJ2-1	TRBV5-1	CASSPPRLSSYNEQFF	TGCGCCAGCAGCCCCCCACGACTTAGCTCCTACAATGAGCAGTTCTTC
-	-	TRBJ1-5	TRBV27	CASSPMWGASQPQHF	TGTGCCAGCAGTCCCATGTGGGGGGCTAGCCAGCCCCAGCATTTT